This T cell receptor (beta chain) was recovered during a study of blood T cell repertoires in COVID-19. Clones were read by immunoSEQ multiplex PCR, and TCRdb kept only the in-frame ones, dropping some. The sample includes about 92,000 clones, approximately 85% of them seen just once. The CDR3 consists of 14 residues. The germline V gene has CDR1 SNHLY and CDR2 FYNNEI. The V end was cut by 3 bases, the J end by 5 bases, with 13 bases between. The J gene is TRBJ1-1, the V gene TRBV2; D not certain. The sequence came from a human donor in a cohort sampled during active COVID-19. The sample was peripheral blood. CDR3: CASSDSLSGTEAFF. CDR3 in DNA: TGTGCCAGCAGTGATTCTCTTTCGGGGACTGAAGCTTTCTTT.